The next 3 T cell receptor beta chains were all read from a single sample in a study of cytotoxic CD8 clonotypes in ibrutinib-treated CLL. Sequencing was performed with immunoSEQ multiplex PCR; in TCRdb, only in-frame clones are kept and a portion is missing. The sample lists about 330,000 clones; 67% were seen once. The input for sequencing was PBMCs, taken after 36 months of ibrutinib treatment. The receptors were sampled from a human donor with chronic lymphocytic leukemia.

This clone was found a few times. The V and J genes are TRBV4-1 and TRBJ2-1, with D possibly TRBD1 on 5 matching bases. CDR1 and CDR2 (germline): MGHRA, YSYEKL. The CDR3 has 14 residues. The germline V and J ends were trimmed by 1 base and 7 bases, with 11 bases remaining between them. The CDR3 sequence is CASSQGSNRNEQFF. CDR3 DNA: TGCGCCAGCAGCCAAGGATCAAACAGGAATGAGCAGTTCTTC.

The chain is built from TRBV5-1 and TRBJ2-7, with D perhaps TRBD2 (6 bases). CDR3 length equals 16 residues. Germline-derived CDR1 and CDR2 are SGHRS and YFSETQ. V dropped 4 bases and J dropped 0 bases, with 17 bases sitting between them. CDR3 in DNA: TGCGCCAGCAGCCCCCGCGGAGGGGCTGGCTCCTACGAGCAGTACTTC. Protein sequence: CASSPRGGAGSYEQYF.

The chain uses TRBV4-2 and TRBJ1-3; D gene ambiguous. The CDR3 is made up of 13 amino acids. Between the trimmed V and J ends, which lost 1 base and 4 bases, there was a span of 5 bases. Looked up from germline, CDR1 is LGHNA and CDR2 is YNFKEQ. The CDR3 DNA sequence: TGTGCCAGCAGCCAAGGTTGGGGAAACACCATATATTTT. The encoded protein is CASSQGWGNTIYF.